The 21 T cell receptor beta chains given below trace back to one sample, sequenced in a study of radiotherapy plus CTLA-4 blockade in lung cancer. Libraries were prepared by immunoSEQ multiplex PCR; TCRdb keeps only in-frame clonotypes and omits some of them. Here the sample spans approximately 98,000 clones, 82% being singletons. The material sequenced was peripheral blood, taken from a patient treated with radiotherapy plus ipilimumab. These receptors originate from a human donor with non-small cell lung cancer who had a partial response to radiotherapy plus ipilimumab.

The table lists this clone with a count of one. The chain combines TRBV29-1 with TRBJ2-2; 8 nucleotides align to TRBD1. The CDR3 is 15 residues long. V shed 7 bases and J 1 base; nucleotides not matched to a gene: 8. CDR1 is SQVTM, CDR2 ANQGSEA, per germline. The CDR3 reads CSAPGGAGNTGELFF. The DNA for the CDR3 is TGCAGCGCCCCAGGGGGCGCGGGGAACACCGGGGAGCTGTTTTTT.

The chain couples TRBV9 to TRBJ2-7, with 14 bases identical to TRBD2. The length of the CDR3 is 15 residues. V shed 2 bases and J 4 bases; nucleotides not matched to a gene: 2. Per the germline V gene, CDR1 is SGDLS and CDR2 is YYNGEE. The CDR3 DNA reads as TGTGCCAGCAGCGTGGGACTAGCGGGAGAATACGAGCAGTACTTC. Translation: CASSVGLAGEYEQYF.

As for this clone: Other DNA sequences within the sample encode an identical CDR3. This sequence joins TRBV5-1 and TRBJ2-7; 9 bases agree with TRBD1. The CDR3 covers 14 residues. Per the germline V gene, CDR1 is SGHRS and CDR2 is YFSETQ. Germline trimming cut 2 bases from V and 3 bases from J; bases unmatched to any gene: 3. CDR3 in DNA: TGCGCCAGCAGCTTAGGACAGGGGAGCTACGAGCAGTACTTC. Its translation is CASSLGQGSYEQYF.

There are a few counts of this clone. V and J are TRBV2 and TRBJ1-2, with no clear D. Germline values: CDR1 SNHLY, CDR2 FYNNEI. The CDR3 sequence is 13 residues long. The V gene lost 2 bases and the J gene lost 2 bases, with 6 bases spanning the gap. Here the CDR3 reads CASSERGNYGYTF. The CDR3 nucleotides read TGTGCCAGCAGTGAACGGGGAAACTATGGCTACACCTTC.

The rearrangement uses TRBV28 and TRBJ1-5; D is unresolved. The CDR3 has 14 residues. Germline assignment: CDR1 MDHEN and CDR2 SYDVKM. V was shortened by 4 bases and J by 5 bases, with 12 bases between the two germline ends. CDR3 in amino acids: CASSSIGADQPQHF. The DNA for the CDR3 is TGTGCCAGCAGTTCCATCGGTGCGGATCAGCCCCAGCATTTT. The variable domain in full, with the rest retrieved from reference TRBV28 and TRBJ1-5, is DVKVTQSSRYLVKRTGEKVFLECVQDMDHENMFWYRQDPGLGLRLIYFSYDVKMKEKGDIPEGYSVSREKKERFSLILESASTNQTSMYLCASSSIGADQPQHFGDGTRLSIL.

V usage is TRBV7-2 and J usage is TRBJ2-3; 7 bases line up with TRBD2. This CDR3 comprises 15 residues. In germline, CDR1 is SGHTA, CDR2 FQGNSA. With V trimmed by 5 bases and J by 3 bases, 8 bases remained unmatched. CDR3 sequence: CASSPDSSGTDTQYF. The CDR3 DNA is TGTGCCAGCAGCCCTGACTCTAGCGGTACAGATACGCAGTATTTT.

The chain joins TRBV7-9 to TRBJ2-3, with 8 bases matching TRBD1. Trimming at V came to 5 bases and at J to 6 bases, leaving 4 bases not matched to a gene. Germline V lookup: CDR1 SEHNR, CDR2 FQNEAQ (reference sequence). The CDR3 is 13 residues long. The CDR3 DNA follows: TGTGCCAGCAGCGGAAGACAGGGGGATACGCAGTATTTT. It encodes CASSGRQGDTQYF.

The chain links TRBV28 to TRBJ1-2; 7 bases line up with TRBD1. The CDR3 is 13 amino acids. Germline CDR1 is MDHEN and CDR2 is SYDVKM. V lost 10 bases to trimming and J lost 2 bases; unmatched junction nucleotides: 7. The CDR3 protein is CATVAQGNYGYTF. The CDR3 DNA reads TGTGCCACCGTTGCACAGGGGAACTATGGCTACACCTTC.

The chain couples TRBV7-3 to TRBJ2-3, with 7 bases identical to TRBD2. The CDR3 runs to 15 residues. Germline CDR1 reads SGHTA; CDR2 reads FQGTGA. V dropped 5 bases and J dropped 6; count of bases not matched to a gene: 11. This chain's CDR3 is CASSKSGTTSDTQYF. CDR3 bases: TGTGCCAGCAGCAAATCCGGGACTACCTCGGATACGCAGTATTTT. Based on the CDR3 plus reference TRBV7-3 and TRBJ2-3, the full variable domain is GAGVSQTPSNKVTEKGKYVELRCDPISGHTALYWYRQSLGQGPEFLIYFQGTGAADDSGLPNDRFFAVRPEGSVSTLKIQRTERGDSAVYLCASSKSGTTSDTQYFGPGTRLTVL.

This clone showed up just a few times. The chain combines TRBV4-2 with TRBJ2-4, with a tentative D call TRBD2 (5 bases). V was trimmed by 0 bases and J by 3 bases, leaving 18 bases between them. The CDR3 has 18 residues. Germline V gives CDR1 LGHNA, CDR2 YNFKEQ. CDR3 loop: CASSQDPLAEKGKNIQYF. The CDR3 DNA reads as TGTGCCAGCAGCCAAGATCCCCTAGCCGAGAAGGGCAAAAACATTCAGTACTTC.

The chain carries TRBV9 and TRBJ1-2; D ambiguous. Between the trimmed V and J ends, which lost 4 bases and 4 bases, there was a span of 11 bases. CDR3 size: 13 residues. The germline V gene encodes CDR1 SGDLS and CDR2 YYNGEE. The CDR3 loop is CASSPTGGYGYTF. The CDR3 DNA follows: TGTGCCAGCAGCCCCACTGGTGGCTATGGCTACACCTTC.

J is TRBJ2-5 and V is TRBV29-1, with 7 bases lining up with TRBD1. Unmatched junction bases numbered 1, after V lost 3 bases and J lost 0 bases. The germline gives CDR1 SQVTM, CDR2 ANQGSEA. This CDR3 contains 13 residues. CDR3 amino acids: CSVDRGYQETQYF. The DNA of the CDR3 is TGCAGCGTTGACAGGGGGTACCAAGAGACCCAGTACTTC.

This clone has more than one count but fewer than ten. The CDR3 nucleotides read TGTGCCAGCAGTTTCCGGGGACAAGGCACAGATACGCAGTATTTT. Amino acid sequence: CASSFRGQGTDTQYF. This chain connects TRBV28 to TRBJ2-3; maybe TRBD1 (6 bases). The CDR3 has 15 amino acids. The V gene lost 3 bases and the J gene lost 1 base, with 11 bases spanning the gap. From germline, CDR1 is MDHEN and CDR2 SYDVKM.

This rearrangement joins TRBV18 to TRBJ2-7, with D perhaps TRBD1 (6 bases). Trimming took off 3 bases at V and 3 bases at J, with 9 bases between the two ends. Per germline, CDR1 KGHSH and CDR2 LQKENI. The CDR3 contains 13 residues. DNA of the CDR3: TGTGCCAGCTCACCTACGGACAGCTACGAGCAGTACTTC. This codes for CASSPTDSYEQYF.

The V call is TRBV11-2, the J call TRBJ1-3, with TRBD1 as a possible D gene (6 bases). Trimming removed 1 base at V and 0 bases at J, with 13 bases between. The germline CDR1 and CDR2 sequences are SGHAT and FQNNGV. The length of the CDR3 is 17 residues. This CDR3 reads CASSLGGGDNSGNTIYF. The CDR3 DNA reads TGTGCCAGCAGCTTAGGTGGTGGGGACAACTCTGGAAACACCATATATTTT.

The table lists this clone with a few counts. The chain links TRBV2 to TRBJ2-7, with 8 positions matching TRBD1. Trimming cost V 7 bases and J 7 bases; bases outside gene matches: 6. The CDR3 consists of 12 residues. Germline-derived CDR1 and CDR2 are SNHLY and FYNNEI. CDR3 in DNA: TGTGCCAGCACCCAGGGGGCAGGGGAGCAGTACTTC. It translates to CASTQGAGEQYF.

This chain links TRBV19 with TRBJ1-1, with 7 positions matching TRBD1. The CDR3 runs 15 residues. The germline V gene has CDR1 LNHDA and CDR2 SQIVND (reference sequence). The junction had 18 bases not matched to a gene; V was cut back by 7 bases and J by 10 bases. The CDR3 region has the DNA TGTGCCAGTACCCCCGTCGAGATAGGGGGCTTAAGAGCTTTCTTT. It yields the protein CASTPVEIGGLRAFF.

V is TRBV27 and J is TRBJ2-2, with TRBD2 matching over 8 bases. Germline loops: CDR1 MNHEY, CDR2 SMNVEV (reference sequence). The CDR3 is 16 residues long. J lost 5 bases, V lost 5 bases, and 10 bases had no gene match. CDR3 amino acids: CASSPPGRGWTGELFF. The DNA of the CDR3 is TGTGCCAGCAGTCCCCCCGGGAGGGGGTGGACCGGGGAGCTGTTTTTT.

This clone has just a few counts. This chain connects TRBV11-3 to TRBJ1-4; 8 nucleotides match TRBD1. Looked up from germline, CDR1 is SGHNT and CDR2 is YENEEA. The trim removed 5 bases at V and 8 bases at J, leaving 10 bases unmatched. The CDR3 runs to 15 residues. The CDR3 is CASSALTGVEEKLFF. CDR3 coding DNA: TGTGCCAGCAGCGCGCTGACAGGGGTAGAAGAAAAACTGTTTTTT.

The V gene is TRBV28, the J gene TRBJ2-3; 9 bases line up with TRBD2. CDR1 MDHEN and CDR2 SYDVKM come from the germline V gene. This CDR3 is 20 amino acids long. V was clipped by 2 bases and J by 0 bases; unmatched bases: 15. CDR3: CASSLMAAGGRLSSTDTQYF. CDR3 sequence (DNA): TGTGCCAGCAGTTTAATGGCGGCGGGAGGGCGCCTGTCTAGCACAGATACGCAGTATTTT.

The V call is TRBV5-1, the J call TRBJ2-2, with D possibly TRBD1 on 8 matching bases. Trimming stripped 8 bases from V and 5 bases from J, with 19 bases between. The CDR3 consists of 15 residues. Germline CDR1 and CDR2: SGHRS and YFSETQ. In nucleotides, the CDR3 is TGCGCCAGTAGACTTGGACAGGGAGGGACCGGGGAGCTGTTTTTT. Translating it yields CASRLGQGGTGELFF.